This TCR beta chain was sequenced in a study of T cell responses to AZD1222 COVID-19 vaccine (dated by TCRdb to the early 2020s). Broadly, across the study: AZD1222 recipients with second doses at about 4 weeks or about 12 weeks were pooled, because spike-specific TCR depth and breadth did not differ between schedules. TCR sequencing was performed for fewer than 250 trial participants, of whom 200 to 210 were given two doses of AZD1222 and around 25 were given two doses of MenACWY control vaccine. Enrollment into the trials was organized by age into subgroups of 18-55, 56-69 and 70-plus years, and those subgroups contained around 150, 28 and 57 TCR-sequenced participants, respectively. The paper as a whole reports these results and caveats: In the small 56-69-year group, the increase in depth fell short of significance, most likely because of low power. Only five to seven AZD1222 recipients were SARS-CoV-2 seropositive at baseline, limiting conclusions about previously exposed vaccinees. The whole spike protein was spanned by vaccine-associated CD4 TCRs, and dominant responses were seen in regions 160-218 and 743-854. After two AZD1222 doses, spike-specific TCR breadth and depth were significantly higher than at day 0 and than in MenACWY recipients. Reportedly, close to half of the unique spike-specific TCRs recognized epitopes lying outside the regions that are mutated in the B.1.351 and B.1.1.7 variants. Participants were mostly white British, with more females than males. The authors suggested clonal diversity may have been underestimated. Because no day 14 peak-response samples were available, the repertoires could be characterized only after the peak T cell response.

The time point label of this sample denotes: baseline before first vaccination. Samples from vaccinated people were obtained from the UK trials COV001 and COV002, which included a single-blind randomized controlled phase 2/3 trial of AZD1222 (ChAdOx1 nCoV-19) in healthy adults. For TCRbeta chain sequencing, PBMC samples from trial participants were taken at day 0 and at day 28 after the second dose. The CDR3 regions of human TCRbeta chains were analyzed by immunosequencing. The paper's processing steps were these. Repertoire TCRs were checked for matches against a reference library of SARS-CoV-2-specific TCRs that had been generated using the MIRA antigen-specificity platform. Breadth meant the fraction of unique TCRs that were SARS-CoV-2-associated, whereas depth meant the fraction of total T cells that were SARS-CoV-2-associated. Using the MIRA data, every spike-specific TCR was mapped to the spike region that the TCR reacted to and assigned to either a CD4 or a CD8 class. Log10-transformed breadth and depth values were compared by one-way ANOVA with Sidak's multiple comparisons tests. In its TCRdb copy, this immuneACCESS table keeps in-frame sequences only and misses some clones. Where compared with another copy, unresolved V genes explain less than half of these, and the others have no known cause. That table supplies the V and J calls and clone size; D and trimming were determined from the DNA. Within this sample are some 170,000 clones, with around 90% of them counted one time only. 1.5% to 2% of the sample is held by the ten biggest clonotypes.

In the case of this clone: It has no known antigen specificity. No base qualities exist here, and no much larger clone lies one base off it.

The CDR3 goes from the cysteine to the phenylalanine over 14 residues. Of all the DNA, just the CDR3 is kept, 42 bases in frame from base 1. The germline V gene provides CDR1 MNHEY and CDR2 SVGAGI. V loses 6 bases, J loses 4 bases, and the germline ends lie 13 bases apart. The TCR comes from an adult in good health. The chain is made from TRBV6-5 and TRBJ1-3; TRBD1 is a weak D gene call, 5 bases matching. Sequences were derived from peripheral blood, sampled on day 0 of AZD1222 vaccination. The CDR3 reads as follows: CASRGGHAGNTIYF. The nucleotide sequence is TGTGCCAGCAGGGGGGGTCATGCGGGAAACACCATATATTTT.